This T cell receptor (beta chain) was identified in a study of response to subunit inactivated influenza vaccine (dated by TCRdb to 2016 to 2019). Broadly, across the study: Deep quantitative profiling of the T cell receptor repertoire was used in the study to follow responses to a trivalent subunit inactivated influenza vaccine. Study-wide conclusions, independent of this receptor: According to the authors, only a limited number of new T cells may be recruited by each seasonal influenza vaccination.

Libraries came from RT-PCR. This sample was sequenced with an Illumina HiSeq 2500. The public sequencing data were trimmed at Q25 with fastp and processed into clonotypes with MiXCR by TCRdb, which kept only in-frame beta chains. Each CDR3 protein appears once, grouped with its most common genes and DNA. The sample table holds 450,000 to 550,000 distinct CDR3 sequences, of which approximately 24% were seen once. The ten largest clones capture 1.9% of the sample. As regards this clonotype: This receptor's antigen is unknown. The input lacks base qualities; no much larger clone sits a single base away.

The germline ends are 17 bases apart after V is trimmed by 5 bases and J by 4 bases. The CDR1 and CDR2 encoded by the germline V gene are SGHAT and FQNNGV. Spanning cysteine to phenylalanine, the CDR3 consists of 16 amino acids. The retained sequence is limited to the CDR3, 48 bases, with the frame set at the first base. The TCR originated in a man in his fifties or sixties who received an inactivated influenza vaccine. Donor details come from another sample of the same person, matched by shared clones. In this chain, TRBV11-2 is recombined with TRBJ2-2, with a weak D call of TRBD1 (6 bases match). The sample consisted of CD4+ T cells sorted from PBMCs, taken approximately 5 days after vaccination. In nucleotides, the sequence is TGTGCCAGCAGCCCGCGGACAGTGAGATCCACCGGGGAGCTGTTTTTT. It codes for CASSPRTVRSTGELFF.